Following are 9 T cell receptor beta chains from one sample sequenced in a study of cytomegalovirus exposure and HLA in healthy donors. A multiplex PCR was run with 60 Vbeta primers and 13 Jbeta primers. Using immunoSEQ multiplex PCR, the repertoire was profiled, and TCRdb retains in-frame clones only, with some absent. The data contain some 100,000 clones, 79% of them singletons. Sequenced sample: PBMCs. The receptor set was obtained from a male donor in good health and CMV-seropositive.

This clone was counted once. The gene calls are TRBV7-8 and TRBJ1-1; 7 nucleotides match TRBD1. The germline V gene encodes CDR1 SGHVS and CDR2 FQNEAQ. The CDR3 consists of 14 residues. Trimming cost V 5 bases and J 0 bases; bases outside gene matches: 3. The CDR3 DNA follows: TGTGCCAGCAGCGCACAGGGGATGAACACTGAAGCTTTCTTT. Translating gives CASSAQGMNTEAFF.

Here the CDR3 DNA reads TGCGCCAGCAGCTTGTCCGGACAGGGCAATGGGCAGTACTTC. Translated: CASSLSGQGNGQYF. The J gene is TRBJ2-7, the V gene TRBV5-1; 8 nucleotides agree with TRBD1. The CDR3 consists of 14 residues. Germline trimming cut 1 base from V and 9 bases from J; bases unmatched to any gene: 9. Germline assignment: CDR1 SGHRS and CDR2 YFSETQ.

The chain links TRBV30 to TRBJ2-7; a possible D gene is TRBD1 (5 bases). V was pared by 4 bases and J by 3 bases, with 7 bases between. The CDR3 is 11 amino acids. Germline assignment: CDR1 GTSNPN and CDR2 SVGIG (reference sequence). CDR3 loop: CAWTGNYEQYF. CDR3 coding DNA: TGTGCCTGGACAGGGAACTACGAGCAGTACTTC.

This clone was seen more than once but under ten times. CDR3 amino acids: CASSWDSNTEAFF. DNA for the CDR3: TGCGCCAGCAGCTGGGACTCGAACACTGAAGCTTTCTTT. The chain employs TRBV5-1 and TRBJ1-1; D perhaps matches TRBD1 (5 bases). CDR3 length equals 13 residues. Trimming cost V 3 bases and J 1 base, with 7 bases left between them. Germline values: CDR1 SGHRS, CDR2 YFSETQ.

The rearrangement links TRBV5-1 to TRBJ1-1; D uncertain. From germline, CDR1 is SGHRS and CDR2 YFSETQ. The CDR3 is 12 residues long. Trimming shortened V by 4 bases and J by 8 bases, and 12 bases separated the two germline ends. The chain's CDR3 is CASSALGPEAFF. Here the CDR3 DNA reads TGCGCCAGCAGCGCGTTGGGCCCGGAAGCTTTCTTT. Using reference TRBV5-1 and TRBJ1-1 for the parts outside the CDR3, the full variable domain is KAGVTQTPRYLIKTRGQQVTLSCSPISGHRSVSWYQQTPGQGLQFLFEYFSETQRNKGNFPGRFSGRQFSNSRSEMNVSTLELGDSALYLCASSALGPEAFFGQGTRLTVV.

The chain uses TRBV2 and TRBJ1-5; maybe TRBD1 (5 bases). Deletions cut 5 bases from V and 8 bases from J, with 16 bases between. The CDR3 sequence is 14 residues long. Germline CDR1 reads SNHLY; CDR2 reads FYNNEI. This CDR3 reads CASSWGGIKEPQHF. CDR3 nucleotides: TGTGCCAGCAGTTGGGGGGGGATCAAGGAGCCCCAGCATTTT.

This chain uses TRBV7-8 with TRBJ2-4, with TRBD1 as a possible D gene (6 bases). This CDR3 is built from 15 residues. V was trimmed by 3 bases and J by 1 base, leaving 10 bases between them. CDR1 and CDR2 from the germline V gene are SGHVS and FQNEAQ. The DNA for the CDR3 is TGTGCCAGCAGCTTCCCAGGGGCGGCCAAAAACATTCAGTACTTC. Protein sequence: CASSFPGAAKNIQYF.

The gene calls are TRBV5-1 and TRBJ2-7; D possibly corresponds to TRBD1 (6 bases). Trimming pared 3 bases from V and 7 bases from J, leaving 17 bases between. This CDR3 spans 14 amino acids. Germline CDR1 SGHRS, CDR2 YFSETQ. The CDR3 DNA is TGCGCCAGCAGCTCCCGGACGGACAGCAAAGAGCAGTACTTC. Its protein is CASSSRTDSKEQYF.

This clone showed up just a few times. This chain uses TRBV7-2 with TRBJ1-5; a weak D match, TRBD1 (6 bases). V was cut by 4 bases and J by 1 base, with 11 bases left in between. CDR1 and CDR2 (germline): SGHTA, FQGNSA. The CDR3 runs to 15 residues. CDR3 DNA: TGTGCCAGCAGCTGGGTGCAGGGGAGCAATCAGCCCCAGCATTTT. This codes for CASSWVQGSNQPQHF. The full variable domain, in which reference TRBV7-2 and TRBJ1-5 provide the parts outside the CDR3, is GAGVSQSPSNKVTEKGKDVELRCDPISGHTALYWYRQSLGQGLEFLIYFQGNSAPDKSGLPSDRFSAERTGGSVSTLTIQRTQQEDSAVYLCASSWVQGSNQPQHFGDGTRLSIL.